This TCR beta chain was identified during a study of CD8 T cells in ankylosing spondylitis. Study outcomes and limitations: Researchers reportedly found disease-linked clones significantly enriched in matched ankylosing spondylitis synovial fluid. Ankylosing spondylitis blood appeared to be characterized by a TCR beta motif of 8 or 9 highly homologous variants.

Per the germline V gene, CDR1 is DFQATT and CDR2 is SNEGSKA (reference sequence). The length of the CDR3 is 14 residues. V trimming: 0 bases; J trimming: 5 bases; junction bases outside the gene matches: 2. Quantitative 5'-RACE with molecular barcodes was used to make the TCR beta libraries. TCRdb independently ran MiXCR on the 5' RACE reads; one entry per CDR3 protein. The sample gives under 200,000 distinct CDR3 sequences, 9.8% of which show up once; more than 13% is in the top ten. Note on this clonotype: Its antigen remains unidentified.

The sample was blood, either unsorted or a sorted T cell fraction (not recorded which). The chain combines TRBV20-1 with TRBJ2-7; 12 nucleotides match TRBD2. The receptor's source is a female donor with ankylosing spondylitis or in good health (not recorded which). The CDR3 region has the DNA TGCAGTGCTAGAGATCTAGCGGGAGGGGACGAGCAGTACTTC. Its protein is CSARDLAGGDEQYF.